These T cell receptor beta chains were read from a single sample in a study of T cells in Graves' hyperthyroidism and ophthalmopathy. TCRdb independently ran MiXCR on the multiplex PCR reads; one entry per CDR3 protein. This sample has 500,000 to 650,000 distinct CDR3 sequences, with about 14% found just once. Sequencing was carried out using blood. These receptors were collected from a woman between 45 and 60 years old with Graves' ophthalmopathy. Both conserved end residues are part of each CDR3. A D gene is named only where the DNA matches it firmly. Only part of the rows carry a size: once, few, many, or a class if the clone is expanded.

D | size | J | V | CDR3 | DNA
. | few | TRBJ2-7 | TRBV27 | CASSLDRTQIYEQYF | TGTGCCAGCAGTTTAGACCGTACCCAGATCTACGAGCAGTACTTC
. | . | TRBJ2-2 | TRBV7-3 | CASSLIGTTNTGELFF | TGTGCCAGCAGCTTAATAGGGACAACTAACACCGGGGAGCTGTTTTTT
TRBD2 | many | TRBJ2-3 | TRBV6-2/TRBV6-3 | CASSYAGGADTQYF | TGTGCCAGCAGTTACGCGGGAGGGGCAGATACGCAGTATTTT
. | many | TRBJ2-5 | TRBV7-8 | CASSLFPGVGGDTQETQYF | TGTGCCAGCAGCTTATTCCCCGGAGTTGGCGGGGACACCCAAGAGACCCAGTACTTC
. | . | TRBJ2-1 | TRBV20-1 | CSAGDRRNNEQFF | TGCAGTGCTGGGGACCGGCGAAACAATGAGCAGTTCTTC
TRBD2 | . | TRBJ2-2 | TRBV6-2/TRBV6-3 | CASQRDVNTGELFF | TGTGCCAGCCAGCGGGACGTGAACACCGGGGAGCTGTTTTTT
TRBD2 | . | TRBJ2-1 | TRBV14 | CASSRGTSGSRYNEQFF | TGTGCCAGCAGCCGCGGGACTAGCGGGAGTCGATACAATGAGCAGTTCTTC
TRBD2 | . | TRBJ2-3 | TRBV12-5 | CASVGGLATDTQYF | TGTGCTAGTGTTGGGGGACTAGCCACAGATACGCAGTATTTT
TRBD1 | . | TRBJ2-2 | TRBV25-1 | CASSEPGGNTGELFF | TGTGCCAGCAGTGAACCAGGGGGCAACACCGGGGAGCTGTTTTTT
. | many | TRBJ2-1 | TRBV7-9 | CASSLEWATNEQFF | TGTGCCAGCAGCTTAGAGTGGGCGACAAATGAGCAGTTCTTC
TRBD1 | many | TRBJ2-7 | TRBV7-2 | CASSEDRFYEQYF | TGTGCCAGCAGTGAGGACAGGTTCTACGAGCAGTACTTC
. | many | TRBJ1-5 | TRBV12-3/TRBV12-4 | CASSLSATSNQPQHF | TGTGCCAGCAGTTTGTCGGCAACTAGCAATCAGCCCCAGCATTTT
. | few | TRBJ2-1 | TRBV20-1 | CSARVMRALDGGQFF | TGCAGTGCTAGAGTGATGCGGGCTTTAGACGGAGGGCAGTTCTTC
TRBD1 | many | TRBJ2-3 | TRBV18 | CASSPLGQLVTDTQYF | TGTGCCAGCTCACCTCTGGGACAGCTAGTCACAGATACGCAGTATTTT
. | . | TRBJ1-5 | TRBV7-6 | CASSLGVGSGDQPQHF | TGTGCCAGCAGCTTAGGGGTCGGTTCCGGGGATCAGCCCCAGCATTTT
. | . | TRBJ2-1 | TRBV11-3 | CASGSKGGGRGSYNEQFF | TGTGCCAGCGGATCCAAGGGGGGGGGGAGGGGCTCCTACAATGAGCAGTTCTTC
TRBD2 | many | TRBJ2-1 | TRBV12-3/TRBV12-4 | CASSGLAGVSYNEQFF | TGTGCCAGCAGCGGACTAGCGGGGGTCTCCTACAATGAGCAGTTCTTC
. | . | TRBJ2-2 | TRBV6-6 | CASSYPGRVDTGELFF | TGTGCCAGCAGTTACCCGGGCAGGGTTGACACCGGGGAGCTGTTTTTT
. | many | TRBJ2-7 | TRBV24-1 | CATASGQTYEQYF | TGTGCCACCGCATCCGGACAGACCTACGAGCAGTACTTC
. | few | TRBJ1-1 | TRBV20-1 | CSARDDSPGWNTEAFF | TGCAGTGCTAGAGATGATTCCCCAGGGTGGAACACTGAAGCTTTCTTT
TRBD2 | few | TRBJ2-3 | TRBV5-4 | CASSQPGLKASTDTQYF | TGTGCCAGCAGCCAACCGGGACTAAAAGCTAGCACAGATACGCAGTATTTT
TRBD1 | many | TRBJ2-7 | TRBV24-1 | CATSDSPGQGTYEQYF | TGTGCCACCAGTGATTCGCCGGGACAGGGGACCTACGAGCAGTACTTC
TRBD1 | few | TRBJ2-1 | TRBV5-1 | CASGEGTGPSSYNEQFF | TGCGCCAGCGGAGAGGGGACAGGACCTAGCTCCTACAATGAGCAGTTCTTC
. | . | TRBJ1-1 | TRBV20-1 | CSASFGPEAFF | TGCAGTGCTAGTTTCGGGCCCGAAGCTTTCTTT
. | few | TRBJ2-1 | TRBV5-1 | CASSLGPDSGNEQFF | TGCGCCAGCAGCTTGGGACCCGATTCGGGGAATGAGCAGTTCTTC
TRBD2 | . | TRBJ2-3 | TRBV7-8 | CASSPQLWTSGSFSADTQYF | TGTGCCAGCAGTCCGCAACTCTGGACTAGCGGGAGTTTTAGCGCAGATACGCAGTATTTT
. | few | TRBJ2-1 | TRBV9 | CASSALAGYEQFF | TGTGCCAGCAGCGCCTTGGCGGGCTATGAGCAGTTCTTC
TRBD1 | . | TRBJ2-5 | TRBV27 | CASSPLLSGTGETQYF | TGTGCCAGCAGTCCACTCCTTTCCGGGACAGGGGAGACCCAGTACTTC
TRBD2 | many | TRBJ2-1 | TRBV5-1 | CASRYSRLAVYNEQFF | TGCGCCAGCAGGTACTCTAGACTAGCGGTATACAATGAGCAGTTCTTC
. | many | TRBJ1-1 | TRBV11-2 | CASSPDDNTEAFF | TGTGCCAGCAGCCCCGACGACAACACTGAAGCTTTCTTT
TRBD2 | many | TRBJ2-5 | TRBV27 | CATAQDFKKLAGGQTQYF | TGTGCCACCGCACAGGATTTTAAAAAACTAGCGGGGGGTCAGACCCAGTACTTC
. | . | TRBJ2-7 | TRBV29-1 | CSVRRGGYEQYF | TGCAGCGTCAGAAGAGGGGGTTACGAGCAGTACTTC
TRBD2 | many | TRBJ2-2 | TRBV5-1 | CASGTRSVTGELFF | TGCGCCAGCGGGACTAGATCCGTCACCGGGGAGCTGTTTTTT
TRBD2 | many | TRBJ2-1 | TRBV27 | CASSLFSLAGVNEQFF | TGTGCCAGCAGTTTATTTTCCCTAGCGGGAGTCAATGAGCAGTTCTTC
TRBD2 | many | TRBJ2-1 | TRBV7-9 | CASSPLDGREFSNEQFF | TGTGCCAGCAGCCCCCTAGATGGGCGGGAGTTTTCAAATGAGCAGTTCTTC
TRBD1 | many | TRBJ1-1 | TRBV9 | CASSVDPMTGVNTEAFF | TGTGCCAGCAGCGTAGACCCCATGACAGGGGTGAACACTGAAGCTTTCTTT
. | many | TRBJ2-3 | TRBV11-3 | CASSLVGEVTDTQYF | TGTGCCAGCAGCTTAGTCGGGGAAGTCACAGATACGCAGTATTTT
TRBD2 | . | TRBJ2-5 | TRBV10-3 | CATTTSGQETQYF | TGTGCCACAACGACTAGCGGACAAGAGACCCAGTACTTC
TRBD2 | . | TRBJ2-7 | TRBV29-1 | CSVETPGGSLYEQYF | TGCAGCGTTGAAACGCCTGGCGGGAGCCTCTACGAGCAGTACTTC
TRBD2 | many | TRBJ2-7 | TRBV7-6 | CASSPRLAGGPGGEQYF | TGTGCCAGCAGCCCGCGACTAGCGGGAGGTCCTGGGGGCGAGCAGTACTTC
TRBD2 | many | TRBJ2-1 | TRBV28 | CASSLAGLAGGHNEQFF | TGTGCCAGCAGTTTGGCGGGACTAGCGGGAGGGCACAATGAGCAGTTCTTC
. | many | TRBJ2-1 | TRBV7-2 | CASSLGPANEQFF | TGTGCCAGCAGCTTAGGACCAGCGAATGAGCAGTTCTTC
TRBD2 | . | TRBJ2-5 | TRBV11-2 | CASSLALAGWAGETQYF | TGTGCCAGCAGCTTAGCTCTAGCGGGATGGGCGGGGGAGACCCAGTACTTC
TRBD2 | many | TRBJ2-1 | TRBV20-1 | CSARDLGLASYNEQFF | TGCAGTGCTAGAGATTTGGGACTAGCGTCTTACAATGAGCAGTTCTTC
. | many | TRBJ2-1 | TRBV20-1 | CSARDHLKLNEQFF | TGCAGTGCTAGAGATCATTTAAAGCTCAATGAGCAGTTCTTC
. | many | TRBJ1-1 | TRBV7-2 | CASSLGWRPKNTEAFF | TGTGCCAGCAGCTTAGGATGGCGCCCAAAGAACACTGAAGCTTTCTTT
. | many | TRBJ2-7 | TRBV29-1 | CSVEAGPYEQYF | TGCAGCGTTGAGGCAGGACCCTACGAGCAGTACTTC